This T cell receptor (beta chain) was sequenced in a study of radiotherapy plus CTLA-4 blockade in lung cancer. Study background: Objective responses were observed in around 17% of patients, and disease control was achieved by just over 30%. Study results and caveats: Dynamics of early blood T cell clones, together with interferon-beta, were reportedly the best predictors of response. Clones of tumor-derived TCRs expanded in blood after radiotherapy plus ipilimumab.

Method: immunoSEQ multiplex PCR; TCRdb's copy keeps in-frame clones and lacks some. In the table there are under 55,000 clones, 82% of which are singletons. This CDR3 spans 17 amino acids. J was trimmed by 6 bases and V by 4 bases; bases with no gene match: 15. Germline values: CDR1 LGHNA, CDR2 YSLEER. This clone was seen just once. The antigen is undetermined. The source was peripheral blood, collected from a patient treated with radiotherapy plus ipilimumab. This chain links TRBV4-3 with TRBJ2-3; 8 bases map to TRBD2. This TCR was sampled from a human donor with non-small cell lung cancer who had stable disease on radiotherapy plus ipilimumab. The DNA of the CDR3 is TGCGCCAGCAGCCGCTTACCGGGACTAGGGTCGACGGATACGCAGTATTTT. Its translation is CASSRLPGLGSTDTQYF.